One sample yielded the 20 T cell receptor beta chains listed below, sequenced in a study of regulatory T cells in long-lasting Graves disease. Time point denoted: persistent/refractory GD, antithyroid drugs over 5 years with positive TRAb. With RNA extracted from PBMCs as input, the TCR library was made. iRepertoire HTBI primers and Arm-PCR of CDR3 regions built TCR beta libraries. TCRdb itself ran the multiplex PCR reads through MiXCR, one entry per CDR3 protein. The table records 400,000 to 450,000 distinct CDR3 sequences, 23% of them present only once. Sequenced here: peripheral blood mononuclear cells (PBMCs), sampled when the disease was refractory, from a patient treated with antithyroid drugs. The receptors derive from a female donor with Graves disease.

The genes are TRBV11-2 and TRBJ1-5, with a weak D call TRBD1 (6 bases). Germline V lookup: CDR1 SGHAT, CDR2 FQNNGV. The CDR3 spans 13 residues. V lost 5 bases and J lost 5, with 10 bases in between. The CDR3 region has the DNA TGTGCCAGCAGCCCGGACAGTTATCAGCCCCAGCATTTT. It translates to CASSPDSYQPQHF.

Notes on this clonotype: Possible read error: a much larger clone is one base away. The J gene is TRBJ1-5, the V gene TRBV28; no definite D call. In germline, CDR1 is MDHEN, CDR2 SYDVKM. The CDR3 runs 15 residues. This CDR3 reads CASSLSNSMSQPRHF. DNA for the CDR3: TGTGCCAGCAGTTTATCCAATAGCATGAGTCAGCCCCGGCATTTT.

The chain couples TRBV11-2 to TRBJ2-7, with a tentative D call TRBD1 (6 bases). Germline V gene data show CDR1 as SGHAT and CDR2 as FQNNGV. The V end lost 6 bases, the J end lost 3 bases, and 21 bases lay between the germline ends. The CDR3 length is 16 residues. CDR3 sequence reads: CASRDSLTGRSYEQYF. In nucleotides, the CDR3 is TGTGCCAGCAGGGACAGCCTAACCGGTCGGAGCTACGAGCAGTACTTC.

J is TRBJ1-1 and V is TRBV6-2 or TRBV6-3; 7 bases fit TRBD1. This CDR3 is 15 amino acids long. V dropped 5 bases and J dropped 4; count of bases not matched to a gene: 10. In germline, CDR1 is MNHEY, CDR2 SVGEGT. In DNA, the CDR3 is TGTGCCAGCAGTGAAGGGACAGCTCAAGGCACTGAAGCTTTCTTT. This encodes CASSEGTAQGTEAFF.

In this sample, this clonotype turned up a few times. V usage is TRBV10-3 and J usage is TRBJ2-7; 7 nucleotides align to TRBD1. Germline CDR1 ENHRY, CDR2 SYGVKD. This CDR3 spans 15 amino acids. V lost 3 bases to trimming and J lost 7 bases; unmatched junction nucleotides: 12. Here the CDR3 reads CAISDSRGSTREQYF. In nucleotides, the CDR3 is TGTGCCATCAGTGACTCCAGGGGGTCCACTAGGGAGCAGTACTTC.

The genes are TRBV29-1 and TRBJ1-1; D is possibly TRBD1 (6 bases). Germline CDR1 SQVTM, CDR2 ANQGSEA. CDR3 length: 12 amino acids. The ends were cut back, 1 base at V and 5 bases at J, with 8 bases in the middle. Here the CDR3 DNA reads TGCAGCGTTGAAGGGACAGCTACTGAAGCTTTCTTT. Translation: CSVEGTATEAFF. Full variable domain (missing parts from reference TRBV29-1 and TRBJ1-1): SAVISQKPSRDICQRGTSLTIQCQVDSQVTMMFWYRQQPGQSLTLIATANQGSEATYESGFVIDKFPISRPNLTFSTLTVSNMSPEDSSIYLCSVEGTATEAFFGQGTRLTVV.

This clonotype was seen once. V is TRBV20-1 and J is TRBJ2-5, with 11 bases matching TRBD1. The germline CDR1 and CDR2 sequences are DFQATT and SNEGSKA (reference sequence). This CDR3 comprises 12 residues. The CDR3 loop reads CSWGTGGETQYF. In nucleotides, the CDR3 is TGCAGCTGGGGGACAGGGGGAGAGACCCAGTACTTC.

The chain uses TRBV5-1 and TRBJ2-7, with 9 nucleotides matching TRBD2. The CDR3 has 19 residues. V was pared by 0 bases and J by 1 base, with 14 bases of the junction left unmatched. CDR1 and CDR2 from the germline V gene are SGHRS and YFSETQ. This CDR3 is CASSLADGGRGLPSYEQYF. CDR3 nucleotide sequence: TGCGCCAGCAGCTTGGCGGACGGCGGGAGGGGACTCCCTTCCTACGAGCAGTACTTC.

The table lists this clonotype with a few counts. The chain employs TRBV7-9 and TRBJ1-1, with D uncertain. Trimming removed 7 bases from V and 1 base from J, with 13 bases in between. The germline CDR1 and CDR2 sequences are SEHNR and FQNEAQ (reference sequence). This CDR3 comprises 14 residues. The CDR3 DNA reads as TGTGCCAGCACCCTAGTCCGGGGGAACACTGAAGCTTTCTTT. It specifies CASTLVRGNTEAFF.

V usage is TRBV6-2 or TRBV6-3 and J usage is TRBJ2-5; 7 positions agree with TRBD1. CDR1 is MNHEY, CDR2 SVGEGT, per germline. V dropped 2 bases and J dropped 3; count of bases not matched to a gene: 9. This CDR3 comprises 16 residues. CDR3 protein: CASSYPTGNEKETQYF. The DNA of the CDR3 is TGTGCCAGCAGTTACCCGACAGGGAATGAGAAAGAGACCCAGTACTTC.

The genes are TRBV5-1 and TRBJ2-7; D remains unclear. Germline CDR1 reads SGHRS; CDR2 reads YFSETQ. The CDR3 has 13 residues. Trimming removed 4 bases at V and 6 bases at J, with 14 bases between. CDR3 residues: CASSPVGYSEQYF. The DNA of the CDR3 is TGCGCCAGCAGCCCGGTCGGGTATTCCGAGCAGTACTTC.

Many counts were recorded for this clonotype. CDR3 region: CASKVVDTGELFF. CDR3 nucleotides: TGTGCCAGCAAGGTGGTTGACACCGGGGAGCTGTTTTTT. This chain joins TRBV6-1 and TRBJ2-2; no reliable D call. The germline V gene has CDR1 MNHNS and CDR2 SASEGT. Trimming shortened V by 7 bases and J by 3 bases, and 9 bases separated the two germline ends. The length of the CDR3 is 13 residues.

This clonotype has just a few counts. V and J are TRBV27 and TRBJ1-3; no clear D gene. The CDR3 extends over 15 amino acids. Trimming took 0 bases from V and 0 from J, leaving 6 bases between them. The germline V gene encodes CDR1 MNHEY and CDR2 SMNVEV (reference sequence). CDR3 DNA: TGTGCCAGCAGTTTATCTAGAACCTCTGGAAACACCATATATTTT. Translating it yields CASSLSRTSGNTIYF.

This clonotype was detected ten times or more. The chain is built from TRBV7-9 and TRBJ2-1; 9 bases line up with TRBD2. CDR1 is SEHNR and CDR2 is FQNEAQ in the germline V gene (reference sequence). V shed 2 bases, J shed 8 bases, and the junction held 10 bases outside the gene matches. This CDR3 is 16 amino acids long. The CDR3 nucleotides are TGTGCCAGCAGCTTACGTGGAGCGGGAGGAAACGATGAGCAGTTCTTC. Its protein product is CASSLRGAGGNDEQFF.

As concerns this clonotype: The final CDR3 position lacks the conserved phenylalanine or tryptophan, pointing to a likely read error. The limits of the CDR3 on the DNA are not certain, so only TCRdb's listed CDR3 is given. V usage is TRBV7-8 and J usage is TRBJ1-2; TRBD1 is the table's D call and was not checked against the DNA. From its first to its last residue, the CDR3 has 15 amino acids. CDR1 is SGHVS and CDR2 is FQNEAQ in the germline V gene. CDR3 region: CASSSTGTGTYGHTL.

In DNA, the CDR3 is TGTGCCACCAGTGATTTGAGCAGGGTTGAGCAGTTCTTC. Protein sequence: CATSDLSRVEQFF. V is TRBV24-1 and J is TRBJ2-5, with D perhaps TRBD1 (5 bases). With the DNA end fitting TRBJ2-1 better, the J assignment may be wrong. Germline V gene data show CDR1 as KGHDR and CDR2 as SFDVKD. The length of the CDR3 is 13 residues.

This clonotype was counted once. The chain is built from TRBV4-1 and TRBJ1-5; possible D gene TRBD1, 6 bases. Trimming took off 0 bases at V and 6 bases at J, with 12 bases between the two ends. The CDR3 is 15 residues long. Germline V lookup: CDR1 MGHRA, CDR2 YSYEKL. CDR3 sequence reads: CASSQDDRFGQPQHF. CDR3 sequence (DNA): TGCGCCAGCAGCCAAGATGACAGGTTCGGTCAGCCCCAGCATTTT.

The sample holds many counts of this clonotype. The J gene is TRBJ1-1, the V gene TRBV12-3 or TRBV12-4, with D maybe TRBD1 (5 bases). The V and J ends lost 7 bases and 2 bases respectively, with 11 bases between them. The CDR3 is 13 amino acids. The CDR3 DNA reads TGTGCCAGCACCAGGGACCCAAACACTGAAGCTTTCTTT. Translating gives CASTRDPNTEAFF.

The CDR3 loop is CASSTTGVEQPQHF. The CDR3 DNA sequence: TGTGCCAGTAGTACGACAGGGGTGGAGCAGCCCCAGCATTTT. V and J are TRBV19 and TRBJ1-5, with 8 bases aligning to TRBD1. The CDR3 length is 14 residues. The germline CDR1 and CDR2 sequences are LNHDA and SQIVND (reference sequence). Trimming cost V 4 bases and J 7 bases; bases outside gene matches: 6.

This clonotype was seen many times. The V and J genes are TRBV28 and TRBJ2-7; D uncertain. There are 15 residues in the CDR3. V lost 6 bases and J lost 0, with 15 bases in between. Per germline, CDR1 MDHEN and CDR2 SYDVKM. The CDR3 is CASRPSLIYSYEQYF. In nucleotides, the CDR3 is TGTGCCAGCAGACCCAGTCTTATCTACTCCTACGAGCAGTACTTC.